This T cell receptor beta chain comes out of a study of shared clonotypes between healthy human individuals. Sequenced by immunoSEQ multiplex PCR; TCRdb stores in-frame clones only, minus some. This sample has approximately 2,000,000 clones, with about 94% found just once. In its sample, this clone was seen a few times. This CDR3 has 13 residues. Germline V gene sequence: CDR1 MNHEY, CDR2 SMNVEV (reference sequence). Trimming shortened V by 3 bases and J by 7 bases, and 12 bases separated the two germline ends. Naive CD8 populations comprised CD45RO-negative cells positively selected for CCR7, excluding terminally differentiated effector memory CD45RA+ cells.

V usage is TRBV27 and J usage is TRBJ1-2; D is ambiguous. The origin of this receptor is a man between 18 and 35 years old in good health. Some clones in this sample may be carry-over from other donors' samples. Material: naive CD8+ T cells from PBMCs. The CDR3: CASSFSLVSGYTF. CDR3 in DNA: TGTGCCAGCAGTTTCTCATTGGTGTCTGGCTACACCTTC.